The present TCR beta chain was sequenced within a study of metastatic and nonmetastatic thyroid tumors. Looking at the study overall: Repertoire comparisons spanned blood and tumor or nodule tissue from malignant and benign thyroid patients.

MiXCR was used by TCRdb to re-call the PCR reads. The sample includes approximately 38,000 clones, 17% of them seen just once. The length of the CDR3 is 12 residues. V gave up 4 bases and J gave up 9 bases, with 10 bases separating them. Looked up from germline, CDR1 is MNHNS and CDR2 is SASEGT. Thyroid surgery had not been preceded by any treatment in any patient. The study's findings and limits: Relative to benign nodules, malignant thyroid tumors were reportedly characterized by significantly elevated TCR beta diversity in blood and tumor.

This clone came up many times. Its cognate antigen is unknown. The chain joins TRBV6-1 to TRBJ2-1; the D call may be TRBD1 or TRBD2 (5 bases each). Input material: tumor tissue. The sequence derives from a female donor with papillary thyroid cancer or a benign thyroid nodule (not recorded which). Some clones in this sample may be carry-over from other donors' samples. CDR3 in amino acids: CASSGGDGEQFF. CDR3 sequence (DNA): TGTGCCAGCAGTGGAGGGGACGGTGAGCAGTTCTTC.